Described below is a single TCR beta chain sequence and its context. This sample was included in a study of blood T cell repertoires in COVID-19. About the research overall: Spain, Italy and the United States supplied samples that represented acute and convalescent COVID-19.

Seattle's enrolled individuals joined amid active infection and were then monitored longitudinally. From germline, CDR1 is SGDLS and CDR2 YYNGEE. This CDR3 spans 15 amino acids. The V gene lost 1 base and the J gene lost 4 bases, with 14 bases spanning the gap. The table came from immunoSEQ multiplex PCR; TCRdb's copy has only in-frame clones and leaves some out. This sample carries some 390,000 clones, 75% to 90% of them seen once, and the ten largest clones take 1.5% to 1.7%. The material sequenced was peripheral blood. This clonotype originated in a woman aged 40-49 years with COVID-19, enrolled during active disease. The J gene is TRBJ1-1, the V gene TRBV9; the D gene is possibly TRBD1 (5 bases). This CDR3 reads CASSVSWAGITEAFF. DNA of the CDR3: TGTGCCAGCAGCGTAAGTTGGGCAGGGATCACTGAAGCTTTCTTT.